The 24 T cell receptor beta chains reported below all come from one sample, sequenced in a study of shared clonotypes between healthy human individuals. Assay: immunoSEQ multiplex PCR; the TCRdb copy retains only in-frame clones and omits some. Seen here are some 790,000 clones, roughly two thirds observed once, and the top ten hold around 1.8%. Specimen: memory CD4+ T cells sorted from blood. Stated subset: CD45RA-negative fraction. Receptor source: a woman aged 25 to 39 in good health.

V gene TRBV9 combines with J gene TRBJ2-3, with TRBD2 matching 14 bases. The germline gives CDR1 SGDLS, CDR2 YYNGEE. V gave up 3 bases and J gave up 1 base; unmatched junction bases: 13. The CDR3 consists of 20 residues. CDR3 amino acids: CASSEGKGTSGSRGTDTQYF. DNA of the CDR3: TGTGCCAGCAGCGAGGGGAAGGGGACTAGCGGGAGTAGGGGCACAGATACGCAGTATTTT.

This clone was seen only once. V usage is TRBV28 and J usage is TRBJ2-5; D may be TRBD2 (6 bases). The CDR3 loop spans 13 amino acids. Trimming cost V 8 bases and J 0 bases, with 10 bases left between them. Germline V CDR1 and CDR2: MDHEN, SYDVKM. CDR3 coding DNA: TGTGCCAGCGCGGCGGGGTACCAAGAGACCCAGTACTTC. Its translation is CASAAGYQETQYF.

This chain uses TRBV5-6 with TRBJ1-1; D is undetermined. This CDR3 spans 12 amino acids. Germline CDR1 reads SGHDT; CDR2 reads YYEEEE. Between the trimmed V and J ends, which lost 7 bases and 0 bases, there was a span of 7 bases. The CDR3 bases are TGTGCCAGCCGATACATGAACACTGAAGCTTTCTTT. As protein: CASRYMNTEAFF.

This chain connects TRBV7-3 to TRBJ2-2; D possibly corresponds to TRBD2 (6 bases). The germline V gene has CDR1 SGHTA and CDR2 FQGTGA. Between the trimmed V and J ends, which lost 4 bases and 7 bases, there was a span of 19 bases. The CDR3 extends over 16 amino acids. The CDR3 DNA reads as TGTGCCAGCAGCTCCAATACCGGGACTCGTGGCGGGGAGCTGTTTTTT. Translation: CASSSNTGTRGGELFF.

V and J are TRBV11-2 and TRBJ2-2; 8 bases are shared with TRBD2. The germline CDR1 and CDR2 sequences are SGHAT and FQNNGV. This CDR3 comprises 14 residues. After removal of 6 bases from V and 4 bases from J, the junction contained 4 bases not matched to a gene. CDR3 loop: CASSRTSFTGELFF. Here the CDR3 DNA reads TGTGCCAGCAGTCGGACTAGCTTCACCGGGGAGCTGTTTTTT.

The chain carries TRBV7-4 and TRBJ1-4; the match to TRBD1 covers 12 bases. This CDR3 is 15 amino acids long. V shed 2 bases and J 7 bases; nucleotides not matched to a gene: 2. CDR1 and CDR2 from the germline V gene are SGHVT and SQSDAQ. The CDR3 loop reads CASSLRDRGREKLFF. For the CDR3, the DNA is TGTGCCAGCAGCTTAAGGGACAGGGGGCGTGAAAAACTGTTTTTT.

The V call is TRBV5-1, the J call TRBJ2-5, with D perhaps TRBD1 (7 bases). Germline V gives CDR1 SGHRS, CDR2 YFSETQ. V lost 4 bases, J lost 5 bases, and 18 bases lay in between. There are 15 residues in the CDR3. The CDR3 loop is CASSPNAGGLETQYF. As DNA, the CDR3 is TGCGCCAGCAGCCCTAATGCAGGGGGGTTGGAGACCCAGTACTTC.

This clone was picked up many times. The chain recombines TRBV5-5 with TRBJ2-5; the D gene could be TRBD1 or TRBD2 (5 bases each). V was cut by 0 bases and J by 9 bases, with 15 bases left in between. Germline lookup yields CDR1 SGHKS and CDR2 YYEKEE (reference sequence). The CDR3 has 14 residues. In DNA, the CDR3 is TGTGCCAGCAGCTTGGTGTGGGACCAAGGGGCCCAGTACTTC. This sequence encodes CASSLVWDQGAQYF. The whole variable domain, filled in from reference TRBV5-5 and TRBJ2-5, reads DAGVTQSPTHLIKTRGQQVTLRCSPISGHKSVSWYQQVLGQGPQFIFQYYEKEERGRGNFPDRFSARQFPNYSSELNVNALLLGDSALYLCASSLVWDQGAQYFGPGTRLLVL.

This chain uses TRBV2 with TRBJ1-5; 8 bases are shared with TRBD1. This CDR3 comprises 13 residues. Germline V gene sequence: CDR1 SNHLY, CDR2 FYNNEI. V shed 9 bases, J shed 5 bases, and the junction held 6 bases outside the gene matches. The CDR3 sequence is CASEQGVDQPQHF. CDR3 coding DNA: TGTGCCAGTGAACAGGGGGTAGATCAGCCCCAGCATTTT.

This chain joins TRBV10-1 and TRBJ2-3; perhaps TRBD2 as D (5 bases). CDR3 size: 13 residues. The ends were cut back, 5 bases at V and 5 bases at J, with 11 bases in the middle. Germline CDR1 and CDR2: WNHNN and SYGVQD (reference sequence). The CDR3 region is CASSRTGLDTQYF. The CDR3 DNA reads TGCGCCAGCAGTCGCACGGGGTTAGATACGCAGTATTTT.

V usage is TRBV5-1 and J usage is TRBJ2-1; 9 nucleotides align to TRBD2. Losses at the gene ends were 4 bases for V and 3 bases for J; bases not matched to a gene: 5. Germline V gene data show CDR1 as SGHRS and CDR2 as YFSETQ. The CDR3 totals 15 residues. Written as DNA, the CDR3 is TGCGCCAGCAGCGATGGTAGCGGGAGCTACAATGAGCAGTTCTTC. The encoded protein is CASSDGSGSYNEQFF. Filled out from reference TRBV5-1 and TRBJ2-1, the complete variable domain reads KAGVTQTPRYLIKTRGQQVTLSCSPISGHRSVSWYQQTPGQGLQFLFEYFSETQRNKGNFPGRFSGRQFSNSRSEMNVSTLELGDSALYLCASSDGSGSYNEQFFGPGTRLTVL.

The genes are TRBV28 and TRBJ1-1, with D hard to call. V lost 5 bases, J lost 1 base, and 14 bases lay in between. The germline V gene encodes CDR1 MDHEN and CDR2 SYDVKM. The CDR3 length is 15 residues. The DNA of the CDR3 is TGTGCCAGCAGTCGAGTAGATCAGGCGAACACTGAAGCTTTCTTT. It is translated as CASSRVDQANTEAFF. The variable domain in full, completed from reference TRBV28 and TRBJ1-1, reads DVKVTQSSRYLVKRTGEKVFLECVQDMDHENMFWYRQDPGLGLRLIYFSYDVKMKEKGDIPEGYSVSREKKERFSLILESASTNQTSMYLCASSRVDQANTEAFFGQGTRLTVV.

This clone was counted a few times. DNA for the CDR3: TGTGCCAGGGGGAAGTCCACCGGGGAGCTGTTTTTT. Protein sequence: CARGKSTGELFF. The rearrangement links TRBV7-9 to TRBJ2-2; D call uncertain. The CDR3 is 12 amino acids. V was pared by 9 bases and J by 4 bases, with 9 bases between. Germline CDR1 reads SEHNR; CDR2 reads FQNEAQ (reference sequence).

The CDR3 nucleotides are TGTGCCAGCTCACCACCCTCTGTGAGGGGGCCACCCCAGCATTTT. Translation gives CASSPPSVRGPPQHF. The chain employs TRBV18 and TRBJ1-5; 7 bases agree with TRBD1. Losses at the gene ends were 0 bases for V and 10 bases for J; bases not matched to a gene: 9. CDR1 is KGHSH, CDR2 LQKENI, per germline. The CDR3 is made up of 15 amino acids.

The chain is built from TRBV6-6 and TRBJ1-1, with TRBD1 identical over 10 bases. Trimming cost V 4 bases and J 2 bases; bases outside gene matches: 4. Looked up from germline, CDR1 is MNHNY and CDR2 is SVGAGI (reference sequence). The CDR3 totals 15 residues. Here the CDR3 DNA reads TGTGCCAGCAGTTCTACGACAGGGGGCAACACTGAAGCTTTCTTT. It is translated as CASSSTTGGNTEAFF.

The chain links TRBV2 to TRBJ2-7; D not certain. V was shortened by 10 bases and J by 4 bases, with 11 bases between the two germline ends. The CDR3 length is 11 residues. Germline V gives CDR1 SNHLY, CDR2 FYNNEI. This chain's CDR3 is CATKGWYEQYF. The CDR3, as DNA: TGTGCCACTAAGGGTTGGTACGAGCAGTACTTC.

Here the CDR3 DNA reads TGTGCCAGCAGCCGGGGACTAGCGCTGGAGCAGTACTTC. Translating gives CASSRGLALEQYF. The genes are TRBV11-2 and TRBJ2-7; 10 bases align to TRBD2. This CDR3 spans 13 amino acids. V trimming: 5 bases; J trimming: 7 bases; junction bases outside the gene matches: 5. Germline values: CDR1 SGHAT, CDR2 FQNNGV.

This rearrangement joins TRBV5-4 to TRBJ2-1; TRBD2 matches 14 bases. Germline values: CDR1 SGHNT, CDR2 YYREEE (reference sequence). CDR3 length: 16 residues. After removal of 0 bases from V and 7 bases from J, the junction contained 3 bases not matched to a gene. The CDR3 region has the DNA TGTGCCAGCAGCTTGGGGGGGACTAGCGGGAGAAATGAGCAGTTCTTC. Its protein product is CASSLGGTSGRNEQFF.

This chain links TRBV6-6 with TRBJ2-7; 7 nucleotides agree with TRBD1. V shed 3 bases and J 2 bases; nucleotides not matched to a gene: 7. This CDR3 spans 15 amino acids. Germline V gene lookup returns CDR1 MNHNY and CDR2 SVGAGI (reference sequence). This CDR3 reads CASSYDRAITYEQYF. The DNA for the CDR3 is TGTGCCAGCAGTTATGACAGGGCTATAACCTACGAGCAGTACTTC.

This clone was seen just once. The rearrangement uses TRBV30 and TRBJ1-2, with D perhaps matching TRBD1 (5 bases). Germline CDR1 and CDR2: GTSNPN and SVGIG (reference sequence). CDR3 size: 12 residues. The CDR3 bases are TGTGCTGGGGGACGGAGGACCTATGGCTACACCTTC. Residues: CAGGRRTYGYTF.

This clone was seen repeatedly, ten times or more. CDR3 nucleotide sequence: TGCAGTGCTCCGTGGATAGATACGCAGTATTTT. Amino acids: CSAPWIDTQYF. The chain links TRBV20-1 to TRBJ2-3; D is undetermined. Trimming left V 5 bases short and J 5 bases short, with 8 bases between. CDR3 length: 11 residues. Germline lookup yields CDR1 DFQATT and CDR2 SNEGSKA (reference sequence).

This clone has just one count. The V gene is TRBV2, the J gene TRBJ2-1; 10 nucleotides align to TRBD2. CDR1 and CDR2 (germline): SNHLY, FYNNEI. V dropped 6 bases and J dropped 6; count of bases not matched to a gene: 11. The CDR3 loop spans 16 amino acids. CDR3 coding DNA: TGTGCCAGCAGGCGAAGCATGGGACTAGCGATCAATGAGCAGTTCTTC. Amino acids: CASRRSMGLAINEQFF. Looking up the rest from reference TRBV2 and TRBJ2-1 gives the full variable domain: EPEVTQTPSHQVTQMGQEVILRCVPISNHLYFYWYRQILGQKVEFLVSFYNNEISEKSEIFDDQFSVERPDGSNFTLKIRSTKLEDSAMYFCASRRSMGLAINEQFFGPGTRLTVL.

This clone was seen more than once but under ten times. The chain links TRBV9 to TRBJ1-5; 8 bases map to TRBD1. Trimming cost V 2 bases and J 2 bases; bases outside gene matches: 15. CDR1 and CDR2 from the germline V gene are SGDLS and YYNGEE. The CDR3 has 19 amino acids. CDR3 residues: CASSVWGKLRGQGNQPQHF. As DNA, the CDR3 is TGTGCCAGCAGCGTTTGGGGAAAGCTTAGGGGACAGGGCAATCAGCCCCAGCATTTT.

CDR3 bases: TGTGCCAGCAGCCTTGTACAGGGGGAGGACACTGAAGCTTTCTTT. Its translation: CASSLVQGEDTEAFF. The rearrangement joins TRBV4-2 to TRBJ1-1; 8 nucleotides match TRBD1. The CDR3 runs to 15 residues. V was clipped by 4 bases and J by 3 bases; unmatched bases: 7. Germline V CDR1 and CDR2: LGHNA, YNFKEQ.